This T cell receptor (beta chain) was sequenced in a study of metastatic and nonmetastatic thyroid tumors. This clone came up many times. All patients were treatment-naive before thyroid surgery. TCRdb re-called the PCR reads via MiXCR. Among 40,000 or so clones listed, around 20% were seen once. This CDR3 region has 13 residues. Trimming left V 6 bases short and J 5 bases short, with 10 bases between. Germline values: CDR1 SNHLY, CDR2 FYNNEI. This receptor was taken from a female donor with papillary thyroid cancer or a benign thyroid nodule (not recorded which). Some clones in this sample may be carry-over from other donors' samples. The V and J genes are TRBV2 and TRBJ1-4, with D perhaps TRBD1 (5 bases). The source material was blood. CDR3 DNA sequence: TGTGCCAGCAGCGACAGCTCGAATGAAAAACTGTTTTTT. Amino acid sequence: CASSDSSNEKLFF.